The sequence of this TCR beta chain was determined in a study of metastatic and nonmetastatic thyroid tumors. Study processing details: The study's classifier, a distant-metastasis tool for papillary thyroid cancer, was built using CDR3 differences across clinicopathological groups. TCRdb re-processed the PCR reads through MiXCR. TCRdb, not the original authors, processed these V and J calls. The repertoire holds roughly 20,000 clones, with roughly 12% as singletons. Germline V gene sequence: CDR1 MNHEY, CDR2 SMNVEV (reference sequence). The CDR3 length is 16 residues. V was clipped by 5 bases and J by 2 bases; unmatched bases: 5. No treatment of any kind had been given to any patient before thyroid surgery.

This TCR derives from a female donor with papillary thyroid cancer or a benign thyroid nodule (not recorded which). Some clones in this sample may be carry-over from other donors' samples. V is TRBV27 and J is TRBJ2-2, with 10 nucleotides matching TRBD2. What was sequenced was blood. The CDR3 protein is CASSPLAGANTGELFF. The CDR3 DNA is TGTGCCAGCAGTCCTCTAGCGGGAGCCAACACCGGGGAGCTGTTTTTT.